The T cell receptor beta chain under discussion was sequenced for a study of blood T cell repertoires in COVID-19. Looking at the study overall: There were acute and convalescent COVID-19 samples, and they came from the United States, Italy and Spain.

In the source study's methods: Estimation of nucleated cell counts relied on the amplification of reference gene primers. Sequenced by immunoSEQ multiplex PCR; TCRdb stores in-frame clones only, minus some. V and J calls and clone size follow that table, whereas D and trimming were derived from the DNA. The table lists more than 300,000 clones, 90% of them singletons. Germline-derived CDR1 and CDR2 are SGDLS and YYNGEE. The V segment lost 2 bases and the J segment 5 bases; nucleotides outside the gene matches: 9. The CDR3 extends over 16 amino acids. This chain joins TRBV9 and TRBJ2-5; 10 bases fit TRBD2. Sequenced: peripheral blood. The source of this sequence is a woman in her thirties or forties with COVID-19, enrolled during active disease. DNA for the CDR3: TGTGCCAGCAGCGTGGCAGCGGGAGGGTTGAGGGAGACCCAGTACTTC. Amino acid sequence: CASSVAAGGLRETQYF.